These T cell receptor beta chains were read from a single sample in a study of OX40 agonist ivuxolimab in advanced cancers. Repertoires were generated with immunoSEQ multiplex PCR, while TCRdb's copy carries only in-frame clones and drops some. Of 20,000 or so clones in the sample, about 86% are singletons; the top ten hold 13% to 15%. Here the sequenced sample was CD4+ or CD8+ T cells sorted from blood, taken in a trial of the OX40 agonist ivuxolimab. These receptors all come from an adult with an advanced solid tumor such as melanoma, head and neck, liver or kidney cancer. Each CDR3 is given with its conserved first and last residue. The D gene is left open where the match is weak. Clone size is stated in some rows and not others, as once, few, many or a class when expanded.

TGTGCCAGCAGTTTGACAGGGCCGACGGAGACCCAGTACTTC | CASSLTGPTETQYF | TRBV7-9 | TRBD1 | TRBJ2-5 | .
TGTGCCAGTAGGGACGGCGGATATTTCAATCAGCCCCAGCATTTT | CASRDGGYFNQPQHF | TRBV19 | . | TRBJ1-5 | .
TGCGCCAGTACGGAGGCTAGCACAGATACGCAGTATTTT | CASTEASTDTQYF | TRBV10-2 | . | TRBJ2-3 | .
TGCGCCAGCAGCTTGGGGACAACGAACACCGGGGAGCTGTTTTTT | CASSLGTTNTGELFF | TRBV5-1 | . | TRBJ2-2 | .
TGTGCCAGCGAGCGGGGGTTCACAGATACGCAGTATTTT | CASERGFTDTQYF | TRBV2 | TRBD2 | TRBJ2-3 | .
TGTGCCAGCAGTGACTCCCGAGGTGACAGGGGGCAAGTCGGCAATCAGCCCCAGCATTTT | CASSDSRGDRGQVGNQPQHF | TRBV6-4 | TRBD1 | TRBJ1-5 | .
TGCGCCAGCAGCTTGGTTGATAGGACAGATACGCAGTATTTT | CASSLVDRTDTQYF | TRBV5-1 | . | TRBJ2-3 | .
TGTGCCAGCAGCGTCCTAGGAGGGTCTGAGGGGCCCCAGCATTTT | CASSVLGGSEGPQHF | TRBV9 | . | TRBJ1-5 | .
TGCGCCAGCAGCCAAGACAGGGGGGGAAAACTGTTTTTT | CASSQDRGGKLFF | TRBV4-1 | TRBD1 | TRBJ1-4 | .
TGTGCCATCAGTGAGGGAGGGAGGGCATCCACCGGGGAGCTGTTTTTT | CAISEGGRASTGELFF | TRBV10-3 | TRBD2 | TRBJ2-2 | .
TGTGCCAGCAGCCCTCCTAGCGACTACGAGCAGTACTTC | CASSPPSDYEQYF | TRBV9 | . | TRBJ2-7 | .
TGCGCCAGCAGCCGGGGACAGTGGCAAGTCAGTGAGCAGTTCTTC | CASSRGQWQVSEQFF | TRBV4-1 | TRBD1 | TRBJ2-1 | .
TGTGCCAGCACCGACAGATTGCCAGGATACAATGAGCAGTTCTTC | CASTDRLPGYNEQFF | TRBV28 | . | TRBJ2-1 | .
TGTGCCAGCTCACCTAGCGAAGGGGTCTACGAGCAGTACTTC | CASSPSEGVYEQYF | TRBV18 | . | TRBJ2-7 | .
TGTGCCACCAGCAGAGATCTGACAGGGCAGCAAGAGACCCAGTACTTC | CATSRDLTGQQETQYF | TRBV15 | TRBD1 | TRBJ2-5 | few
TGTGCCATCAGTGACCCACCACCAAGGCGGGACCTTAACACCGGGGAGCTGTTTTTT | CAISDPPPRRDLNTGELFF | TRBV10-3 | . | TRBJ2-2 | .
TGTGCCAGCAGTGCGCGGGTTCAAGAGACCCAGTACTTC | CASSARVQETQYF | TRBV6-1 | . | TRBJ2-5 | .
TGTGCCAGCAAAAAAATAGAGACCCAGTACTTC | CASKKIETQYF | TRBV6-1 | . | TRBJ2-5 | once
TGTGCCATCAGAGTACCCGGGACTAGCGGAAACAATGAGCAGTTCTTC | CAIRVPGTSGNNEQFF | TRBV10-3 | TRBD2 | TRBJ2-1 | .
TGTGCCAGCAGCACCGGGACTAGCGGGCCCTTCTTCGATACGCAGTATTTT | CASSTGTSGPFFDTQYF | TRBV7-1 | TRBD2 | TRBJ2-3 | once
TGTGCCAGCAGCTTCGTTCCGGGACAGGGTCAGCCCCAGCATTTT | CASSFVPGQGQPQHF | TRBV5-5 | TRBD1 | TRBJ1-5 | .
TGTGCCAGCAGCGTAGAGACAGGGGGACCGGGAAACACCATATATTTT | CASSVETGGPGNTIYF | TRBV9 | TRBD1 | TRBJ1-3 | .
TGTGCCAGCTCCAGGGGGCAGGGTGGCTACACCTTC | CASSRGQGGYTF | TRBV2 | TRBD1 | TRBJ1-2 | .